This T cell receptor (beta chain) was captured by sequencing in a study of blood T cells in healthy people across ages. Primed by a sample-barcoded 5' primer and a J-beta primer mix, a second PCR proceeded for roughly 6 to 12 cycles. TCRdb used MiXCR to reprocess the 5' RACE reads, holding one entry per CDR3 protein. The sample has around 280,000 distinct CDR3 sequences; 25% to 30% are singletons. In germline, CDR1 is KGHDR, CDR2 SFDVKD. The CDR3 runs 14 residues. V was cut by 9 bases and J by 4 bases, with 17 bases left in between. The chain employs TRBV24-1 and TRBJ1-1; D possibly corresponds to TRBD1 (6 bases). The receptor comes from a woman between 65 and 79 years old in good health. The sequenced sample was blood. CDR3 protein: CATPSRGTSTEAFF. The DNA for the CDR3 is TGTGCCACCCCTTCCAGGGGAACCTCCACTGAAGCTTTCTTT.